The source of this T cell receptor (beta chain) is a study of cytomegalovirus exposure and HLA in healthy donors. Points from the study as a whole: Later examination showed HLA-associated TCR beta chains had greater clonal expansion than equally common others.

Primers for the PCR totalled 60 Vbeta and 13 Jbeta. TCRdb keeps only in-frame clones here, not all; method: immunoSEQ multiplex PCR. The sample comprises approximately 110,000 clones, 73% of which are singletons, and over 3.5% rests with the top ten. V was trimmed by 3 bases and J by 0 bases, leaving 15 bases between them. The germline gives CDR1 GTSNPN, CDR2 SVGIG (reference sequence). This CDR3 region has 16 residues. Remarks on this clone: Its antigen remains unidentified.

The origin of this receptor is a woman in her thirties or forties in good health and CMV-seronegative. The J gene is TRBJ2-4, the V gene TRBV30; tentative D call: TRBD2 (7 bases). Input material: PBMCs. CDR3 DNA sequence: TGTGCCTGGAGCCGAGGGGGGGGACTAGCCAAAAACATTCAGTACTTC. Amino acid sequence: CAWSRGGGLAKNIQYF.